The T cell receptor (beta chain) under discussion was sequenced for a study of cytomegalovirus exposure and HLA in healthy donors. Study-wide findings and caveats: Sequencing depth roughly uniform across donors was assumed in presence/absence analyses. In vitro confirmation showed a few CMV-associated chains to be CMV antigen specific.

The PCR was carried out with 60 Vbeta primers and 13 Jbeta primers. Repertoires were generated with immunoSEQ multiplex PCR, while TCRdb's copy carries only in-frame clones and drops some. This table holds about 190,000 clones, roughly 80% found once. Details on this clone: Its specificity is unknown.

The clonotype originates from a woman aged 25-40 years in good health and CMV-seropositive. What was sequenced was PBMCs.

The DNA for the CDR3 is TGCGCCAGCAGCGCACAGACAGAAGGTTACTATGGCTACACCTTC. This gives the protein CASSAQTEGYYGYTF. J is TRBJ1-2 and V is TRBV4-1, with D maybe TRBD1 (5 bases). Germline lookup yields CDR1 MGHRA and CDR2 YSYEKL. V dropped 5 bases and J dropped 3 bases, with 16 bases sitting between them. CDR3 length: 15 residues.